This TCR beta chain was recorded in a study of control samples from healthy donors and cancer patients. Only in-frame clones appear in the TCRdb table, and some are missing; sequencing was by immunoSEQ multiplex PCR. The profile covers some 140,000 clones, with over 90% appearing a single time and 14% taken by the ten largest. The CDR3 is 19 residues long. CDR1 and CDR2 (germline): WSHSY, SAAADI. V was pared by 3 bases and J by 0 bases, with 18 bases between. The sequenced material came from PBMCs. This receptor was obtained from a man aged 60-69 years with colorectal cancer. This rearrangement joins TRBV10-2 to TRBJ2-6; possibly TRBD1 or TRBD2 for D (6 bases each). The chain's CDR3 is CASSDPGGGPYSGANVLTF. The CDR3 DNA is TGCGCCAGCAGTGACCCTGGAGGGGGGCCCTACTCTGGGGCCAACGTCCTGACTTTC.